Each of the 17 T cell receptor beta chains below was sequenced from the same sample in a study of CD8+CD57+ T cells in acquired aplastic anemia. Template material for TCR beta VDJ and CDR3 profiling consisted of genomic DNA. TCRdb re-derived calls from the reads in MiXCR, one entry per CDR3 protein. The sample shows approximately 180,000 distinct CDR3 sequences, 40% to 55% of them seen only once. Individuals selected for sequencing had exhibited CD8+CD57+ cell expansion on flow cytometry. Sequencing was carried out using sorted CD4+, CD8+, or CD8+CD57+ T cells (not recorded which) from PBMCs. The receptors derive from a human donor with aplastic anemia.

The chain combines TRBV7-3 with TRBJ1-1; no reliable D call. Germline values: CDR1 SGHTA, CDR2 FQGTGA. V was clipped by 1 base and J by 0 bases, with 3 bases between them. The CDR3 contains 13 residues. The CDR3 spells CASSLMLNTEAFF. The CDR3 DNA reads as TGTGCCAGCAGCTTAATGCTGAACACTGAAGCTTTCTTT.

The chain is built from TRBV7-9 and TRBJ1-1; D not certain. The CDR3 sequence is 13 residues long. Germline V gives CDR1 SEHNR, CDR2 FQNEAQ (reference sequence). V lost 0 bases to trimming and J lost 6 bases, with 8 bases between them. The DNA of the CDR3 is TGTGCCAGCAGCTTAGCGACAAGTGCTGAAGCTTTCTTT. Protein sequence: CASSLATSAEAFF.

In this sample, this clonotype is medium-sized. V and J are TRBV10-2 and TRBJ2-7; no firm D call. CDR1 WSHSY and CDR2 SAAADI come from the germline V gene. The CDR3 contains 12 residues. Trimming left V 6 bases short and J 4 bases short, with 10 bases between. CDR3 nucleotides: TGCGCCAGCAGGCAACAGATTTACGAGCAGTACTTC. It encodes CASRQQIYEQYF.

The V gene is TRBV5-4, the J gene TRBJ2-7, with unresolved D. The germline V and J ends were trimmed by 0 bases and 3 bases, with 10 bases remaining between them. Germline V CDR1 and CDR2: SGHNT, YYREEE (reference sequence). The CDR3 runs to 14 residues. The CDR3 DNA reads TGTGCCAGCAGCTTGGGCGAACAATACTACGAGCAGTACTTC. Protein product: CASSLGEQYYEQYF.

In this sample, this clonotype turned up once. The CDR3 DNA is TGTGCCAGCAGTTTCGGTGAGGGGGCCTACGAGCAGTACTTC. This encodes CASSFGEGAYEQYF. This chain joins TRBV7-3 and TRBJ2-7, with D maybe TRBD1 (6 bases). V was shortened by 6 bases and J by 2 bases, with 14 bases between the two germline ends. Germline-derived CDR1 and CDR2 are SGHTA and FQGTGA. The CDR3 contains 14 residues.

This clonotype has only a few counts. V is TRBV27 and J is TRBJ1-2; 8 bases are shared with TRBD1. V shed 5 bases, J shed 4 bases, and the junction held 6 bases outside the gene matches. The germline V gene encodes CDR1 MNHEY and CDR2 SMNVEV (reference sequence). The CDR3 runs to 14 residues. Here the CDR3 reads CASSTRQGSYGYTF. As DNA, the CDR3 is TGTGCCAGCAGTACCCGACAGGGGAGCTATGGCTACACCTTC.

The J gene is TRBJ2-1, the V gene TRBV15; D possibly corresponds to TRBD1 (5 bases). Germline V lookup: CDR1 LNHNV, CDR2 YYDKDF (reference sequence). Trimming pared 1 base from V and 1 base from J, leaving 8 bases between. This CDR3 is 15 amino acids long. The CDR3 protein is CATSRGQSSYNEQFF. In DNA, the CDR3 is TGTGCCACCAGCAGAGGACAGTCTTCCTACAATGAGCAGTTCTTC.

V usage is TRBV7-6 and J usage is TRBJ2-3, with 8 bases aligning to TRBD2. Germline V gene data show CDR1 as SGHVS and CDR2 as FNYEAQ. The CDR3 extends over 16 amino acids. V gave up 5 bases and J gave up 5 bases; unmatched junction bases: 12. The CDR3 DNA reads as TGTGCCAGCAGCCCTGCGGGAGGTCCAGCCGGAGATACGCAGTATTTT. Its protein product is CASSPAGGPAGDTQYF.

This clonotype has ten or more counts. The chain employs TRBV7-8 and TRBJ1-1; D is unresolved. Trimming stripped 2 bases from V and 1 base from J, with 17 bases between. Germline CDR1 reads SGHVS; CDR2 reads FQNEAQ. There are 17 residues in the CDR3. CDR3 loop: CASSLSGRRRTNTEAFF. As DNA, the CDR3 is TGTGCCAGCAGCTTAAGCGGTCGAAGGAGAACGAACACTGAAGCTTTCTTT.

This clonotype was recorded many times. This chain links TRBV19 with TRBJ1-5, with D unclear. V was cut by 4 bases and J by 1 base, with 11 bases left in between. The CDR3 is 15 residues long. Looked up from germline, CDR1 is LNHDA and CDR2 is SQIVND (reference sequence). CDR3 DNA sequence: TGTGCCAGTAGTACCGTTTTCGGGAGCAATCAGCCCCAGCATTTT. Residues: CASSTVFGSNQPQHF.

The J gene is TRBJ2-5, the V gene TRBV6-5; TRBD1 might be the D (6 bases). Germline CDR1 and CDR2: MNHEY and SVGAGI. Deletions cut 4 bases from V and 2 bases from J, with 20 bases between. The CDR3 contains 17 residues. CDR3 amino acids: CASSSPPGSDRQETQYF. CDR3 nucleotide sequence: TGTGCCAGCAGTTCCCCGCCCGGATCGGACAGACAAGAGACCCAGTACTTC.

This clonotype was counted ten times or more. The chain recombines TRBV20-1 with TRBJ1-6; TRBD1 aligns across 8 bases. Germline lookup yields CDR1 DFQATT and CDR2 SNEGSKA (reference sequence). The trim removed 0 bases at V and 2 bases at J, leaving 6 bases unmatched. The CDR3 consists of 17 residues. The CDR3 region is CSARDLDRVTYNSPLHF. The CDR3 nucleotides are TGCAGTGCTAGAGATCTGGACAGGGTCACCTATAATTCACCCCTCCACTTT.

This clonotype occurred many times. The chain links TRBV10-3 to TRBJ2-7; 7 positions match TRBD1. This CDR3 spans 15 amino acids. Germline lookup yields CDR1 ENHRY and CDR2 SYGVKD. Losses at the gene ends were 0 bases for V and 6 bases for J; bases not matched to a gene: 8. The CDR3 DNA reads as TGTGCCATCAGTGAGTCGACGGCAGGGGGAAGCGAGCAGTACTTC. Encoded protein: CAISESTAGGSEQYF.

This sequence joins TRBV15 and TRBJ2-3; 12 nucleotides line up with TRBD2. CDR1 LNHNV and CDR2 YYDKDF come from the germline V gene (reference sequence). The CDR3 extends over 14 amino acids. V trimming: 10 bases; J trimming: 2 bases; junction bases outside the gene matches: 4. CDR3 DNA sequence: TGTGCCATTACTAGCGGGGGGCTCACAGATACGCAGTATTTT. Encoded protein: CAITSGGLTDTQYF. Using reference TRBV15 and TRBJ2-3 for the parts outside the CDR3, the full variable domain is DAMVIQNPRYQVTQFGKPVTLSCSQTLNHNVMYWYQQKSSQAPKLLFHYYDKDFNNEADTPDNFQSRRPNTSFCFLDIRSPGLGDTAMYLCAITSGGLTDTQYFGPGTRLTVL.

This chain connects TRBV24-1 to TRBJ2-3; D possibly corresponds to TRBD1 (6 bases). With 5 bases removed from V and 1 base from J, the gap between germline ends came to 9 bases. The CDR3 loop spans 14 amino acids. Germline V lookup: CDR1 KGHDR, CDR2 SFDVKD. CDR3 DNA sequence: TGTGCCACCAGTGTCCCAGGGGGCACAGATACGCAGTATTTT. Translated, it gives CATSVPGGTDTQYF.

This clonotype was seen many times. The V gene is TRBV7-7, the J gene TRBJ2-1; 10 bases are shared with TRBD2. The CDR3 runs to 16 residues. V shed 1 base, J shed 7 bases, and the junction held 7 bases outside the gene matches. The V gene's germline CDR1 is SSHAT and CDR2 FNYEAQ (reference sequence). The CDR3 coding sequence is TGTGCCAGCAGCTTAGGAAGCGGGGGGGCGACGAATGAGCAGTTCTTC. Translation: CASSLGSGGATNEQFF.

V usage is TRBV6-1 and J usage is TRBJ1-5, with 7 bases fitting TRBD1. CDR1 is MNHNS and CDR2 is SASEGT in the germline V gene. Unmatched junction bases numbered 14, after V lost 1 base and J lost 2 bases. This CDR3 is 19 amino acids long. CDR3 in DNA: TGTGCCAGCAGTGAAGGGGGGGGCTACAGGGGCGGGGGCAATCAGCCCCAGCATTTT. Translating it yields CASSEGGGYRGGGNQPQHF.